This T cell receptor beta chain was captured in a study of blood T cell repertoires in COVID-19 (dated by TCRdb to the early 2020s). Describing the broader study: Samples from collaborators originated in the United States, Italy and Spain and spanned both the acute and convalescent phases of COVID-19. The repertoires were made available in a free public database intended to serve as a resource for research on the immune response to SARS-CoV-2. The material from the prospective study consisted of cDNA or gDNA derived from T cells, B-cell-depleted T cells, or PBMCs. The dataset comprised deeply sampled blood TCRbeta repertoires from subjects exposed to, actively infected with, or recovered from COVID-19. Samples came from the ongoing ImmuneRACE study (first 160 participants) plus 1,254 subjects from 6 global collaborators. The sample metadata nearly always contained a de-identified subject ID, COVID-19 status, age in years and sex. Where HLA class I and class II types were available, the types were taken from metadata supplied by the sample provider, not from assay-based typing.

On the study overall, not on this receptor specifically: The quantity of clinical and demographic metadata differed by source and by participant and was supplied without curation.

Of note for this clone: What antigen it recognizes has not been identified. One base away there is no much larger clone; base qualities are not given.

The immunoSEQ Assay, a bias-controlled multiplex PCR, was used to amplify TCRbeta CDR3 regions from genomic DNA. For the original study's pipeline: The number of nucleated cells in each sample was estimated by amplification of reference gene primers within the assay. To quantify the absolute abundance of each unique TCRbeta CDR3 rearrangement, sequence reads were collapsed and filtered. For each sample, productive Simpson clonality was calculated as the square root of Simpson's diversity index over productive rearrangements. The source is immuneACCESS, and TCRdb retained only in-frame sequences with V and J called. Part of the clones is not carried over; for the studies checked, unresolved V genes explain less than half of this, and the remainder is unexplained. The D gene and trimming were derived from the DNA, and the V and J assignments and clone size from that table. For this sample there are approximately 50,000 clones; about 91% appear just once. The ten top clones hold 4.6% of the sample.

Reading the germline V gene (reference sequence) gives CDR1 WNHNN and CDR2 SYGVQD. At the junction V is shortened by 4 bases and J by 5 bases; bases outside the gene matches: 6. The CDR3 contains 16 residues, cysteine and phenylalanine counted. The CDR3 DNA has 48 bases and is translated from base 1. Each collaborating institution followed its own protocols to collect whole blood in K2EDTA tubes. For TCRbeta analysis, collaborator samples were shipped as frozen whole blood, as isolated PBMCs, or as DNA extracted from either sample type. Recombination connected TRBV10-1 to TRBJ2-1; TRBD2 lines up with 12 middle nucleotides. The sequenced sample consisted of peripheral blood. The sequence was obtained from a middle-aged man with active COVID-19. The bases read TGCGCCAGCAGTGCCGAACCTAGCGGGAGGGACAATGAGCAGTTCTTC. This translates into CASSAEPSGRDNEQFF.